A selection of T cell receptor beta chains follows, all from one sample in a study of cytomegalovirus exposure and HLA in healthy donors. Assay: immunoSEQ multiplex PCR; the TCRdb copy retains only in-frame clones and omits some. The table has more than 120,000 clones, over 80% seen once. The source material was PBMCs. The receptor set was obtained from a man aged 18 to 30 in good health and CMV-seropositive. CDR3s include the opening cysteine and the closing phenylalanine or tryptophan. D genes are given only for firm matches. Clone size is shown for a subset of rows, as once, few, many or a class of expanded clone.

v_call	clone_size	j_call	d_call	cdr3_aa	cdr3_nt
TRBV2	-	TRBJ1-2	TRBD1	CASSRQGQGTF	TGTGCCAGCAGTAGACAGGGACAAGGCACCTTC
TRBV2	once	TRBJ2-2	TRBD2	CASREGTAGGGELFF	TGTGCCAGCAGGGAAGGGACCGCGGGGGGCGGGGAGCTGTTTTTT
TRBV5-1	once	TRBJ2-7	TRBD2	CASSASTSGGVSYEQYF	TGCGCCAGCAGCGCCTCGACTAGCGGGGGGGTCTCCTACGAGCAGTACTTC
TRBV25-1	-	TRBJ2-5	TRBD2	CASSLGLAGRETQYF	TGTGCCAGCAGTCTCGGACTAGCGGGGAGAGAGACCCAGTACTTC
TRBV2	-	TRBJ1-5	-	CASTGVSNQPQHF	TGTGCCAGCACCGGGGTGAGCAATCAGCCCCAGCATTTT
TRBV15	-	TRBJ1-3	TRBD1	CATSRTQGASSGNTIYF	TGTGCCACCAGCAGGACCCAGGGGGCCAGCTCTGGAAACACCATATATTTT
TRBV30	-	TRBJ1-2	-	CAWSVIGVRGYTF	TGTGCCTGGAGTGTAATAGGGGTTAGGGGCTACACCTTC
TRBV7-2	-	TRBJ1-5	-	CASSLEVRVNQPQHF	TGTGCCAGCAGCTTAGAGGTCAGGGTAAATCAGCCCCAGCATTTT
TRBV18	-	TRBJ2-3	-	CASSPGTSTDTQYF	TGTGCCAGCTCACCCGGGACTAGCACAGATACGCAGTATTTT
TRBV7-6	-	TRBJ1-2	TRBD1	CASSLEPGQSNYGYTF	TGTGCCAGCAGCTTAGAACCGGGACAGAGTAACTATGGCTACACCTTC
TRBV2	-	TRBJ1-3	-	CASSVWPGNTIYF	TGTGCCAGCAGTGTTTGGCCGGGAAACACCATATATTTT
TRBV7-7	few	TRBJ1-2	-	CASSARLLYGYTF	TGTGCCAGCAGCGCAAGACTTCTCTATGGCTACACCTTC
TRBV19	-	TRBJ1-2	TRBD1	CASTTGGDGYTF	TGTGCCAGTACGACAGGGGGGGATGGCTACACCTTC
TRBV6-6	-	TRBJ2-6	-	CASILSSSGANVLTF	TGTGCCAGCATTCTTAGTTCCTCTGGGGCCAACGTCCTGACTTTC
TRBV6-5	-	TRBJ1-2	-	CASSQRRSGMVGYTF	TGTGCCAGCAGTCAGCGACGGTCGGGTATGGTGGGCTACACCTTC